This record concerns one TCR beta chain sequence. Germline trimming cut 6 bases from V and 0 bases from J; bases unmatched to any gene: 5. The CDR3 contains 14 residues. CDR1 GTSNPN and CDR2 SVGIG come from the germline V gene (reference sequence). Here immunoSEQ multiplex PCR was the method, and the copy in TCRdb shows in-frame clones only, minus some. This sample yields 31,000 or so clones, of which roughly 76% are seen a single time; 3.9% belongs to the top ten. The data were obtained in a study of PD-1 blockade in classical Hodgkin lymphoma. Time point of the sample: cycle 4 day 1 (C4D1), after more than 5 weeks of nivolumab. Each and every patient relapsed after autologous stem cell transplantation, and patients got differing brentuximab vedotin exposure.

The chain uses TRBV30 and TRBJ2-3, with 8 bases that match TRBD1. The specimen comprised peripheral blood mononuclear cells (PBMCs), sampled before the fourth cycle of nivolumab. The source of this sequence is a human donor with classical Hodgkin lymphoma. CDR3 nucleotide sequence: TGTGCCTGCAGGGGGCTGACTAGCACAGATACGCAGTATTTT. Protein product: CACRGLTSTDTQYF.